These 30 T cell receptor beta chains were all obtained from the same sample, sequenced in a study of regulatory T cells in long-lasting Graves disease. Time point noted: persistent/refractory GD, antithyroid drugs over 5 years with positive TRAb. TCR sequences were obtained from RNA taken from PBMCs. For TCR beta, libraries came from iRepertoire HTBI primers and Arm-PCR of CDR3 regions. TCRdb re-analysed the multiplex PCR reads in MiXCR, keeping a single row per CDR3 protein. The repertoire holds 300,000 to 500,000 distinct CDR3 sequences, less than 25% seen once, with less than 25% in the top ten. This specimen consisted of peripheral blood mononuclear cells (PBMCs), obtained when the disease was refractory, from a patient treated with antithyroid drugs. The receptor source for this set is a female donor with Graves disease.

This clonotype was found many times. The chain links TRBV11-2 to TRBJ2-7, with no clear D. CDR1 is SGHAT, CDR2 FQNNGV, per germline. This CDR3 region has 14 residues. Trimming removed 6 bases from V and 0 bases from J, with 12 bases in between. This CDR3 reads CASSLSRNSYEQYF. The CDR3 region has the DNA TGTGCCAGCAGTTTATCAAGGAACTCCTACGAGCAGTACTTC.

This clonotype has more than one count but fewer than ten. The chain couples TRBV6-2 or TRBV6-3 to TRBJ1-1; 9 bases map to TRBD1. Per the germline V gene, CDR1 is MNHEY and CDR2 is SVGEGT. The CDR3 sequence is 14 residues long. The trim removed 5 bases at V and 3 bases at J, leaving 4 bases unmatched. CDR3 nucleotides: TGTGCCAGCAGTCCACAGGGGGCCCACACTGAAGCTTTCTTT. Amino acids: CASSPQGAHTEAFF.

The table lists this clonotype with a few counts. The gene calls are TRBV20-1 and TRBJ1-4, with 8 bases identical to TRBD1. The germline V gene has CDR1 DFQATT and CDR2 SNEGSKA (reference sequence). J gave up 7 bases and V 6 bases, and 4 bases lay outside the gene matches. The CDR3 sequence is 12 residues long. The CDR3 protein is CSAPDRAEKLFF. DNA for the CDR3: TGCAGTGCCCCGGACAGGGCTGAAAAACTGTTTTTT.

This clonotype appeared many times. The chain is built from TRBV27 and TRBJ1-5, with 7 bases fitting TRBD1. The V gene's germline CDR1 is MNHEY and CDR2 SMNVEV (reference sequence). The CDR3 covers 15 residues. Trimming cost V 5 bases and J 5 bases; bases outside gene matches: 9. Written as DNA, the CDR3 is TGTGCCAGCAGTCCCAGGGGGTTTAGGGATCAGCCCCAGCATTTT. It encodes CASSPRGFRDQPQHF.

J is TRBJ2-2 and V is TRBV19; 9 nucleotides match TRBD1. The CDR3 runs to 17 residues. The V gene's germline CDR1 is LNHDA and CDR2 SQIVND (reference sequence). With 10 bases clipped from V and 0 bases from J, the junction kept 12 bases outside the gene matches. The CDR3 sequence: CATTGTGSKANTGELFF. The CDR3 coding sequence is TGTGCCACCACCGGGACAGGGTCCAAAGCGAACACCGGGGAGCTGTTTTTT. The full variable domain, with the rest looked up from reference TRBV19 and TRBJ2-2, is DGGITQSPKYLFRKEGQNVTLSCEQNLNHDAMYWYRQDPGQGLRLIYYSQIVNDFQKGDIAEGYSVSREKKESFPLTVTSAQKNPTAFYLCATTGTGSKANTGELFFGEGSRLTVL.

This clonotype was found a few times. V and J are TRBV29-1 and TRBJ2-2; 7 nucleotides match TRBD2. The germline V gene encodes CDR1 SQVTM and CDR2 ANQGSEA. CDR3 length: 14 amino acids. V dropped 5 bases and J dropped 6; count of bases not matched to a gene: 9. CDR3 residues: CSVRTGRTAGELFF. In nucleotides, the CDR3 is TGCAGCGTTCGAACCGGGAGGACGGCCGGGGAGCTGTTTTTT.

The V call is TRBV7-9, the J call TRBJ2-3, with D possibly matching TRBD1 (5 bases). Per germline, CDR1 SEHNR and CDR2 FQNEAQ (reference sequence). Between the trimmed V and J ends, which lost 5 bases and 2 bases, there was a span of 11 bases. The CDR3 contains 14 residues. CDR3 sequence reads: CASSPSRATDTQYF. CDR3 sequence (DNA): TGTGCCAGCAGCCCGTCCAGGGCCACAGATACGCAGTATTTT.

This clonotype was recorded at least ten times. The genes are TRBV27 and TRBJ1-2; D is unclear. Per the germline V gene, CDR1 is MNHEY and CDR2 is SMNVEV (reference sequence). Trimming removed 7 bases from V and 5 bases from J, with 11 bases in between. This CDR3 has 12 residues. The CDR3 DNA follows: TGTGCCAGCAAGGCTCAGAGTTATGGCTACACCTTC. Translating gives CASKAQSYGYTF.

This chain joins TRBV20-1 and TRBJ2-7; D unresolved. CDR3 length equals 13 residues. The V gene lost 1 base and the J gene lost 3 bases, with 10 bases spanning the gap. The V gene's germline CDR1 is DFQATT and CDR2 SNEGSKA (reference sequence). The CDR3, as DNA: TGCAGTGCTAGAGCGACAAGCAGCTACGAGCAGTACTTC. Amino acids: CSARATSSYEQYF.

This clonotype was picked up a small number of times. This chain links TRBV19 with TRBJ2-7; D tentatively reads TRBD1 or TRBD2 (5 bases each). The CDR3 has 15 amino acids. V was cut by 0 bases and J by 6 bases, with 15 bases left in between. In germline, CDR1 is LNHDA, CDR2 SQIVND (reference sequence). The DNA of the CDR3 is TGTGCCAGTAGTATAGAAGGGACCCTTTTGGGCGAGCAGTACTTC. Translation: CASSIEGTLLGEQYF. Full variable domain (rest looked up from reference TRBV19 and TRBJ2-7): DGGITQSPKYLFRKEGQNVTLSCEQNLNHDAMYWYRQDPGQGLRLIYYSQIVNDFQKGDIAEGYSVSREKKESFPLTVTSAQKNPTAFYLCASSIEGTLLGEQYFGPGTRLTVT.

Ten or more counts support this clonotype. The chain employs TRBV20-1 and TRBJ2-5; the D gene is possibly TRBD2 (5 bases). This CDR3 has 14 residues. Germline assignment: CDR1 DFQATT and CDR2 SNEGSKA (reference sequence). The V and J ends lost 4 bases and 3 bases respectively, with 15 bases between them. The CDR3, as DNA: TGCAGTGCTATTGCGGGCGCGGGCAAAGAGACCCAGTACTTC. It translates to CSAIAGAGKETQYF.

This clonotype came up many times. J is TRBJ2-7 and V is TRBV28, with TRBD1 matching 10 bases. V gave up 8 bases and J gave up 2 bases; unmatched junction bases: 6. CDR1 is MDHEN, CDR2 SYDVKM, per germline. The CDR3 has 14 amino acids. The CDR3 here is CASRQGALPYEQYF. The CDR3 DNA sequence: TGTGCCAGCCGACAGGGGGCCCTCCCCTACGAGCAGTACTTC.

In its sample, this clonotype was seen many times. The chain links TRBV27 to TRBJ2-5, with D possibly matching TRBD1 (6 bases). The germline gives CDR1 MNHEY, CDR2 SMNVEV (reference sequence). Between the trimmed V and J ends, which lost 6 bases and 4 bases, there was a span of 15 bases. This CDR3 comprises 14 residues. The CDR3 loop is CASSPYTGLETQYF. The DNA of the CDR3 is TGTGCCAGCAGCCCTTATACAGGGTTAGAGACCCAGTACTTC.

This clonotype was seen a handful of times. This chain uses TRBV3-1 with TRBJ2-3; no reliable D call. Germline V gene data show CDR1 as LGHDT and CDR2 as YNNKEL (reference sequence). Trimming cost V 1 base and J 5 bases, with 10 bases left between them. The CDR3 covers 14 residues. In DNA, the CDR3 is TGTGCCAGCAGCCAAGCGGACGTGGGAGATACGCAGTATTTT. This codes for CASSQADVGDTQYF.

Ten or more counts support this clonotype. This chain links TRBV2 with TRBJ2-7, with D perhaps TRBD1 or TRBD2 (5 bases each). V dropped 6 bases and J dropped 2 bases, with 8 bases sitting between them. Germline V gene data show CDR1 as SNHLY and CDR2 as FYNNEI. CDR3 length: 12 residues. CDR3 loop: CASSRDPYEQYF. DNA of the CDR3: TGTGCCAGCAGCCGGGACCCCTACGAGCAGTACTTC.

This clonotype was counted ten times or more. The chain couples TRBV6-1 to TRBJ1-5; 7 bases fit TRBD1. The germline V gene has CDR1 MNHNS and CDR2 SASEGT. The V and J ends lost 8 bases and 2 bases, in that order; junction bases with no gene match: 6. This CDR3 region has 14 residues. The CDR3 nucleotides are TGTGCCAGCGTTGAGGGGGCAGGCAATCAGCCCCAGCATTTT. Translation: CASVEGAGNQPQHF.

The V gene is TRBV18, the J gene TRBJ1-1; a weak D match, TRBD1 (5 bases). Trimming took off 6 bases at V and 4 bases at J, with 12 bases between the two ends. Per the germline V gene, CDR1 is KGHSH and CDR2 is LQKENI. This CDR3 has 13 residues. CDR3 sequence reads: CASSRDVGTEAFF. CDR3 sequence (DNA): TGTGCCAGCTCCCGGGACGTAGGCACTGAAGCTTTCTTT.

This clonotype came up a few times. This chain connects TRBV4-1 to TRBJ2-7; 7 bases agree with TRBD2. This CDR3 has 16 residues. After removal of 0 bases from V and 0 bases from J, the junction contained 5 bases not matched to a gene. Germline CDR1 MGHRA, CDR2 YSYEKL. CDR3 bases: TGCGCCAGCAGCCAAGACCGGGACTACACCTCCTACGAGCAGTACTTC. Translated, it gives CASSQDRDYTSYEQYF.

The genes are TRBV13 and TRBJ1-6, with 9 bases lining up with TRBD1. CDR3 length: 15 residues. V trimming: 4 bases; J trimming: 9 bases; junction bases outside the gene matches: 7. The germline V gene has CDR1 PRHDT and CDR2 FYEKMQ (reference sequence). The chain's CDR3 is CASSSTGTGFSPLHF. For the CDR3, the DNA is TGTGCCAGCAGCTCGACCGGGACAGGGTTTTCACCCCTCCACTTT.

Many counts were recorded for this clonotype. V usage is TRBV11-2 and J usage is TRBJ2-5; D unresolved. The CDR3 covers 14 residues. V was pared by 5 bases and J by 4 bases, with 14 bases between. Germline V gene data show CDR1 as SGHAT and CDR2 as FQNNGV. The CDR3 reads CASSNSLSGETQYF. The CDR3 DNA sequence: TGTGCCAGCAGCAACTCCCTGAGTGGAGAGACCCAGTACTTC.

The V and J genes are TRBV2 and TRBJ2-7, with 9 bases aligning to TRBD1. CDR3 length: 15 residues. With 4 bases clipped from V and 3 bases from J, the junction kept 7 bases outside the gene matches. Germline CDR1 is SNHLY and CDR2 is FYNNEI. This chain's CDR3 is CASSVEQGAFYEQYF. CDR3 DNA: TGTGCCAGCAGTGTTGAACAGGGGGCTTTCTACGAGCAGTACTTC.

The table lists this clonotype with a few counts. The chain combines TRBV15 with TRBJ2-5, with unresolved D. V was clipped by 4 bases and J by 3 bases, with 6 bases between them. Germline loops: CDR1 LNHNV, CDR2 YYDKDF (reference sequence). This CDR3 contains 12 residues. The CDR3 sequence: CATSKQKETQYF. CDR3 bases: TGTGCCACCAGCAAACAAAAAGAGACCCAGTACTTC.

This clonotype has ten or more counts. The chain uses TRBV3-1 and TRBJ2-7; tentatively, D is TRBD1 or TRBD2 (5 bases each). The V and J ends lost 1 base and 6 bases respectively, with 13 bases between them. This CDR3 is built from 14 residues. The germline V gene has CDR1 LGHDT and CDR2 YNNKEL (reference sequence). In DNA form, the CDR3 reads TGTGCCAGCAGCCAAGGGGTTGTGGGGGTCGAGCAGTACTTC. Amino acid sequence: CASSQGVVGVEQYF.

The rearrangement links TRBV27 to TRBJ1-1, with D possibly matching TRBD1 (6 bases). Germline V gene sequence: CDR1 MNHEY, CDR2 SMNVEV (reference sequence). The CDR3 loop spans 15 amino acids. V was shortened by 5 bases and J by 10 bases, with 23 bases between the two germline ends. The CDR3 loop reads CASSSVLGQRHGAFF. Written as DNA, the CDR3 is TGTGCCAGCAGTAGTGTACTTGGACAGAGACATGGAGCTTTCTTT.

The sample holds a few counts of this clonotype. The chain has TRBV11-2 and TRBJ1-1, with D possibly being TRBD1 (5 bases). Germline V gives CDR1 SGHAT, CDR2 FQNNGV. Trimming left V 0 bases short and J 7 bases short, with 9 bases between. The length of the CDR3 is 13 residues. The CDR3 loop reads CASSLEGGNEAFF. The CDR3 nucleotides are TGTGCCAGCAGCTTAGAGGGGGGTAATGAAGCTTTCTTT.

This clonotype was seen more than once but under ten times. The chain carries TRBV5-6 and TRBJ1-1; D remains unclear. V was clipped by 3 bases and J by 1 base, with 10 bases between them. Germline V gene lookup returns CDR1 SGHDT and CDR2 YYEEEE. The CDR3 runs 14 residues. CDR3 loop: CASSSVTRNTEAFF. In DNA, the CDR3 is TGTGCCAGCAGCTCTGTCACAAGGAACACTGAAGCTTTCTTT.

This chain connects TRBV20-1 to TRBJ2-7; D gene uncertain. V lost 2 bases to trimming and J lost 0 bases, with 14 bases between them. Looked up from germline, CDR1 is DFQATT and CDR2 is SNEGSKA (reference sequence). CDR3 length: 15 amino acids. The CDR3, as DNA: TGCAGTGCTAGATCCTCGACGGAGAGCTCCTACGAGCAGTACTTC. Protein: CSARSSTESSYEQYF.

This chain joins TRBV19 and TRBJ1-1; TRBD1 matches at 7 bases. This CDR3 is built from 13 residues. Germline CDR1 LNHDA, CDR2 SQIVND (reference sequence). Trimming cost V 6 bases and J 5 bases; bases outside gene matches: 6. In DNA form, the CDR3 reads TGTGCCAGTAGGGACCGACAGGGAACTGAAGCTTTCTTT. Amino acid sequence: CASRDRQGTEAFF.

The chain links TRBV9 to TRBJ2-7; D possibly corresponds to TRBD2 (6 bases). This CDR3 contains 15 residues. Germline V CDR1 and CDR2: SGDLS, YYNGEE. With 1 base removed from V and 0 bases from J, the gap between germline ends came to 11 bases. DNA for the CDR3: TGTGCCAGCAGCGTACAGGCTAGCGCCTCCTACGAGCAGTACTTC. Residues: CASSVQASASYEQYF.

The table lists this clonotype with a count of one. At one end the junction does not follow the germline gene, possibly because of a read error. The chain combines TRBV7-7 with TRBJ2-5, with D hard to call. Germline V CDR1 and CDR2: SSHAT, FNYEAQ (reference sequence). The length of the CDR3 is 14 residues. This CDR3 is CASSPGRAQETQYF. CDR3 in DNA: TGTGCTAGCAGCCCCGGACGGGCCCAAGAGACCCAGTACTTC.